This T cell receptor beta chain is from a study of vaccination effects on CD4 cells after COVID-19. The overall study: Following the second dose by a median of 72 days, the post-vaccine samples were obtained. Findings and limits, study-wide: Marked clonal contraction was seen late after vaccination (in both infection- and vaccine-induced clones). No early post-infection timepoints were available in the study, which also included few convalescent patients.

Sequencing was performed with immunoSEQ multiplex PCR; in TCRdb, only in-frame clones are kept and a portion is missing. The table has fewer than 40,000 clones, roughly 74% seen once; the top ten hold 14% to 15%. The V gene's germline CDR1 is SGHRS and CDR2 YFSETQ. The CDR3 spans 14 residues. The ends were cut back, 2 bases at V and 5 bases at J, with 14 bases in the middle. In the case of this clone: Antigen: not known.

With about 9 days of culture completed, CD4+ T cells were isolated. Each participant was given two doses of one vaccine (BNT162b2 or mRNA-1273). The sequences come from CD4+ T cells from PBMCs cultured without peptide, collected after COVID-19 vaccination. The chain uses TRBV5-1 and TRBJ2-7; tentatively, D is TRBD1 (6 bases). The sequence derives from a human donor who received a COVID-19 vaccine. CDR3 protein: CASSFQLGTNEQYF. The CDR3 nucleotides are TGCGCCAGCAGCTTTCAATTGGGGACAAACGAGCAGTACTTC.